These 7 T cell receptor beta chains were sequenced from one sample in a study of human T cells and chemical hapten exposure. The time point is: pre-sensitization, week 0. Noted treatment: therapeutic diphenylcyclopropenone sensitization with weekly scalp DPC. MiXCR, run by TCRdb on the RACE reads, gives a single entry per CDR3 protein. This sample carries roughly 88,000 distinct CDR3 sequences, 9.6% of them seen once, and the ten largest clones take roughly 3.5%. The sample in question was whole blood, obtained in connection with sensitization to the hapten diphenylcyclopropenone (DPC). Receptor source: a woman aged 40 to 50 with alopecia areata. Some clones in this sample may be carry-over from other donors' samples.

The table lists this clonotype with a few counts. V gene TRBV7-8 combines with J gene TRBJ2-1; 7 bases match TRBD2. The CDR3 contains 18 residues. V was clipped by 1 base and J by 0 bases; unmatched bases: 9. Germline assignment: CDR1 SGHVS and CDR2 FQNEAQ. The CDR3 is CASSLERLGGSSYNEQFF. The CDR3 DNA reads TGTGCCAGCAGCTTAGAAAGGCTGGGGGGGAGCTCCTACAATGAGCAGTTCTTC.

This clonotype was seen a few times. This chain connects TRBV28 to TRBJ1-5; a possible D gene is TRBD1 (5 bases). The CDR3 is 14 amino acids. Per germline, CDR1 MDHEN and CDR2 SYDVKM. Between the trimmed V and J ends, which lost 7 bases and 6 bases, there was a span of 16 bases. CDR3 coding DNA: TGTGCCAGCATCCCCGCGGGGGGGGTTCAGCCCCAGCATTTT. Translation gives CASIPAGGVQPQHF.

V gene TRBV5-5 combines with J gene TRBJ2-1; 7 bases map to TRBD1. J was trimmed by 3 bases and V by 0 bases; bases with no gene match: 3. This CDR3 contains 15 residues. Germline CDR1 SGHKS, CDR2 YYEKEE (reference sequence). In DNA form, the CDR3 reads TGTGCCAGCAGCTTGGTAGGGGGCATCTACAATGAGCAGTTCTTC. Amino acid sequence: CASSLVGGIYNEQFF.

The rearrangement links TRBV7-2 to TRBJ1-1, with D unclear. Germline CDR1 and CDR2: SGHTA and FQGNSA. The V end lost 5 bases, the J end lost 5 bases, and 15 bases lay between the germline ends. CDR3 length: 14 amino acids. The CDR3 region is CASSPLQSWTEAFF. DNA for the CDR3: TGTGCCAGCAGCCCCCTCCAGAGTTGGACTGAAGCTTTCTTT.

At least ten counts were recorded for this clonotype. The chain uses TRBV6-2 or TRBV6-3 and TRBJ1-1; possibly TRBD1 for D (6 bases). The V end was cut by 6 bases, the J end by 0 bases, with 17 bases between. From germline, CDR1 is MNHEY and CDR2 SVGEGT. CDR3 length: 16 amino acids. This CDR3 reads CASSQGHLNLNTEAFF. The CDR3 coding sequence is TGTGCCAGCAGCCAGGGACACCTGAACTTGAACACTGAAGCTTTCTTT.

The table lists this clonotype with many counts. The chain uses TRBV6-5 and TRBJ2-7, with 8 bases identical to TRBD2. The CDR3 loop spans 15 amino acids. Germline-derived CDR1 and CDR2 are MNHEY and SVGAGI. Trimming at V came to 0 bases and at J to 3 bases, leaving 4 bases not matched to a gene. The CDR3 DNA is TGTGCCAGCAGTTACTCGACCAGCGGGGGCTACGAGCAGTACTTC. Protein product: CASSYSTSGGYEQYF.

The chain has TRBV29-1 and TRBJ2-3; weak D call: TRBD2 (6 bases). Germline CDR1 and CDR2: SQVTM and ANQGSEA. This CDR3 spans 12 amino acids. The V and J ends lost 4 bases and 2 bases respectively, with 7 bases between them. This chain's CDR3 is CSVGGATDTQYF. DNA for the CDR3: TGCAGCGTTGGCGGGGCCACAGATACGCAGTATTTT.